This T cell receptor (beta chain) comes out of a study of T cell responses to AZD1222 COVID-19 vaccine. Broader study findings: Along spike, vaccine-associated CD4 TCRs were found throughout, with dominance at 160-218 and 743-854.

Clones were sequenced by immunoSEQ multiplex PCR, and TCRdb holds only the in-frame ones, with some missing. The table includes fewer than 150,000 clones, 90% to 95% detected once. This clone was recorded once. Antigen specificity is unknown. The germline CDR1 and CDR2 sequences are MNHNS and SASEGT. V was cut by 0 bases and J by 9 bases, with 16 bases left in between. This CDR3 has 15 amino acids. This specimen was peripheral blood, taken on day 0 of AZD1222 vaccination. The chain joins TRBV6-1 to TRBJ2-3, with TRBD2 as a possible D gene (6 bases). The clonotype was recovered from an adult in good health. The CDR3 region has the DNA TGTGCCAGCAGTGAAGCTAGGAGGGGCCCTAGAACGCAGTATTTT. Its protein is CASSEARRGPRTQYF.